This T cell receptor beta chain was captured by sequencing in a study of T cell repertoires in cytomegalovirus infection. Study at large: It was recently identified HLA-C-restricted and well-studied HLA-B-restricted CMV epitopes that the study used. The public TCR beta signatures pointed to both CMV infection and matching HLA type. Overall study results and limits: People with CMV and the relevant HLA were identified by cumulative public TCR beta family frequency. HLA-C-restricted CMV-specific TCR beta clonotypes were dominant in the ex vivo response.

A single record per CDR3 protein comes from TCRdb applying MiXCR to the reads. The sample records more than 250,000 distinct CDR3 sequences, around 25% being singletons. With 6 bases removed from V and 6 bases from J, the gap between germline ends came to 18 bases. Germline loops: CDR1 MNHEY, CDR2 SMNVEV (reference sequence). This CDR3 spans 14 amino acids. Comment on this clonotype: The antigen remains unidentified.

The V gene is TRBV27, the J gene TRBJ2-7; maybe TRBD1 (5 bases). The sequence came from a human donor in good health (CMV status not recorded). Some clones in this sample may be carry-over from other donors' samples. The sequences come from cultured PBMCs, collected from culture after CMV antigen stimulation. As DNA, the CDR3 is TGTGCCAGCAGCGGCCAGGGCTGGTGGGGCGAGCAGTACTTC. Translating it yields CASSGQGWWGEQYF.